This T cell receptor beta chain comes out of a study of blood T cells in healthy people across ages. In its sample, this clonotype was seen a few times. The germline V gene has CDR1 SQVTM and CDR2 ANQGSEA. The V end lost 6 bases, the J end lost 2 bases, and 14 bases lay between the germline ends. The CDR3 covers 13 residues. Through a sample-barcoded 5' primer and a J-beta primer mix, a second PCR was run for 7 to 11 cycles. TCRdb reprocessed the 5' RACE reads via MiXCR and lists one record per CDR3 protein. The data hold over 750,000 distinct CDR3 sequences, with more than 20% observed a single time. The same data also went into a second study, on T cells of mothers and their children.

The V call is TRBV29-1, the J call TRBJ2-7, with D uncertain. This clonotype was sampled from a boy aged 5-17 years in good health. The specimen sequenced was blood. The CDR3 region is CSVAAGVTYEQYF. The CDR3, as DNA: TGCAGCGTAGCCGCTGGGGTTACCTACGAGCAGTACTTC.